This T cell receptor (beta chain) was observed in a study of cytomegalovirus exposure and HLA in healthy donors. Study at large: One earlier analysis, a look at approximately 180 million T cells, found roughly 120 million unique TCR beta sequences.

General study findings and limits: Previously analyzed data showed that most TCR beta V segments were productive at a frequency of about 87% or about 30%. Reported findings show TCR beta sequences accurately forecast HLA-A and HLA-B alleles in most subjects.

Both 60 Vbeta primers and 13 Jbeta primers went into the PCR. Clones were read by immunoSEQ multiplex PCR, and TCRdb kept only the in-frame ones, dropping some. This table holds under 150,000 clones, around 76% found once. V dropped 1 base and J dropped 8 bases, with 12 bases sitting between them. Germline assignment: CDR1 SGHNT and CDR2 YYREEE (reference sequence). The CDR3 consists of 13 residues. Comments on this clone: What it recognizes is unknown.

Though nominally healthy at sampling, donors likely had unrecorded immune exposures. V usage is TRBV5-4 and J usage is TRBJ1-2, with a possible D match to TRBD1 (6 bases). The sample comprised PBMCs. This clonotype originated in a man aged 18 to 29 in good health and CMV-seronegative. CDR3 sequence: CASSLSGGGGYTF. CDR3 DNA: TGTGCCAGCAGCTTGAGCGGGGGCGGAGGCTACACCTTC.